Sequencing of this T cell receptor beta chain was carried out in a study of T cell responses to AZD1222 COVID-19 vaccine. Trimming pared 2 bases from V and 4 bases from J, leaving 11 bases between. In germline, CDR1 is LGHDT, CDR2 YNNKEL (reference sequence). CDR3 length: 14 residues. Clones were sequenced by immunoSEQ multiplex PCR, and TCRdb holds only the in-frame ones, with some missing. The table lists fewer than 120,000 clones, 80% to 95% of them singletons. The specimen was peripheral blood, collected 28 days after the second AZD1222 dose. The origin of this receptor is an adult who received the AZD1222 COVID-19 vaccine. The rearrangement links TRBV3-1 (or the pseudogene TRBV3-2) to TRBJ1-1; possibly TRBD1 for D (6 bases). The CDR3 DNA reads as TGTGCCAGCAGCCAAACGGGGGCGAGCACTGAAGCTTTCTTT. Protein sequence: CASSQTGASTEAFF.